These 11 T cell receptor beta chains originate from one sample sequenced in a study of T cells in Graves' hyperthyroidism and ophthalmopathy. The TCR beta CDR3 regions underwent amplification using RNA transcripts as the source. First-round RT-PCR targeting the TCR CDR3 was performed with the HTBI primer set. TCRdb recomputed calls from the multiplex PCR reads with MiXCR, one row per CDR3 protein. The sample records some 250,000 distinct CDR3 sequences, about 14% being singletons. The sample was blood. These receptors all come from a woman between 40 and 50 years old with Graves' hyperthyroidism that later progressed to Graves' ophthalmopathy.

Ten or more counts support this clonotype. The chain links TRBV18 to TRBJ2-1, with D possibly matching TRBD2 (6 bases). Deletions cut 2 bases from V and 10 bases from J, with 18 bases between. Germline V gene data show CDR1 as KGHSH and CDR2 as LQKENI. This CDR3 comprises 15 residues. CDR3 bases: TGTGCCAGCTCACCATTCGCCCGGGACTCCCTGGAGCAGTTCTTC. Its translation is CASSPFARDSLEQFF.

The chain recombines TRBV9 with TRBJ2-1; D possibly corresponds to TRBD2 (6 bases). Germline CDR1 and CDR2: SGDLS and YYNGEE. The V gene lost 2 bases and the J gene lost 2 bases, with 23 bases spanning the gap. The CDR3 length is 19 residues. CDR3 protein: CASSVSEGNPLGPYNEQFF. The DNA of the CDR3 is TGTGCCAGCAGCGTCTCGGAGGGGAACCCCCTTGGGCCCTACAATGAGCAGTTCTTC.

The gene calls are TRBV15 and TRBJ2-3; D is perhaps TRBD1 (5 bases). With 0 bases removed from V and 2 bases from J, the gap between germline ends came to 9 bases. The CDR3 consists of 15 residues. Germline V gives CDR1 LNHNV, CDR2 YYDKDF (reference sequence). CDR3 sequence: CATSRETEHTDTQYF. For the CDR3, the DNA is TGTGCCACCAGCAGAGAGACAGAGCACACAGATACGCAGTATTTT.

This clonotype was observed a few times. The V and J genes are TRBV5-4 and TRBJ2-7; 11 bases map to TRBD1. The germline V gene encodes CDR1 SGHNT and CDR2 YYREEE (reference sequence). This CDR3 spans 15 amino acids. Losses at the gene ends were 4 bases for V and 3 bases for J; bases not matched to a gene: 6. The CDR3 loop is CASSHGQGANYEQYF. The CDR3 DNA reads as TGTGCCAGCAGCCACGGACAGGGGGCTAACTACGAGCAGTACTTC.

This clonotype was seen many times. V usage is TRBV6-1 and J usage is TRBJ2-1; no clear D gene. V was cut by 5 bases and J by 10 bases, with 27 bases left in between. Germline CDR1 reads MNHNS; CDR2 reads SASEGT. The CDR3 has 17 amino acids. DNA for the CDR3: TGTGCCAGCAGTCGCACGAGACCCGGGCCCCCCGGAAGAGAGCAGTTCTTC. Residues: CASSRTRPGPPGREQFF.

Concerning this clonotype: The final CDR3 position lacks the conserved phenylalanine or tryptophan, pointing to a likely read error. The V gene is TRBV27, the J gene TRBJ2-1, with TRBD2 matching 11 bases. This CDR3 has 16 amino acids. CDR1 and CDR2 from the germline V gene are MNHEY and SMNVEV (reference sequence). With V trimmed by 6 bases and J by 7 bases, 11 bases remained unmatched. The CDR3 sequence is CASSLGTSGRGNEQFL. The CDR3 DNA follows: TGTGCCAGCAGCCTCGGGACTAGCGGAAGGGGGAATGAGCAGTTCCTC.

There are many counts of this clonotype. The chain combines TRBV27 with TRBJ2-3; D is unresolved. The V gene's germline CDR1 is MNHEY and CDR2 SMNVEV (reference sequence). V lost 5 bases to trimming and J lost 2 bases, with 14 bases between them. The CDR3 is 15 amino acids. The CDR3: CASSPNLRITDTQYF. CDR3 DNA: TGTGCCAGCAGTCCAAACCTTCGCATCACAGATACGCAGTATTTT.

The rearrangement uses TRBV3-1 and TRBJ2-3; 15 bases are shared with TRBD2. Trimming at V came to 2 bases and at J to 3 bases, leaving 6 bases not matched to a gene. The germline V gene encodes CDR1 LGHDT and CDR2 YNNKEL (reference sequence). The CDR3 runs to 18 residues. The CDR3 loop is CASSQFLGTSGRTDTQYF. In DNA form, the CDR3 reads TGTGCCAGCAGCCAATTCCTCGGGACTAGCGGGAGGACAGATACGCAGTATTTT.

In its sample, this clonotype was seen many times. This sequence joins TRBV27 and TRBJ2-5; 7 bases align to TRBD1. Per the germline V gene, CDR1 is MNHEY and CDR2 is SMNVEV (reference sequence). The CDR3 spans 15 residues. Unmatched junction bases numbered 8, after V lost 3 bases and J lost 4 bases. The CDR3 DNA follows: TGTGCCAGCAGTTTTCAGAGACAGGGTGGAGAGACCCAGTACTTC. Amino acids: CASSFQRQGGETQYF.

In its sample, this clonotype ranks as medium-sized. This chain uses TRBV20-1 with TRBJ2-7; unclear D gene. Germline lookup yields CDR1 DFQATT and CDR2 SNEGSKA (reference sequence). The CDR3 is 13 amino acids. The germline V and J ends were trimmed by 3 bases and 6 bases, with 15 bases remaining between them. As DNA, the CDR3 is TGCAGTGCTAGGCGGCCCGACCTACTCGAGCAGTACTTC. It yields the protein CSARRPDLLEQYF.

This clonotype was picked up many times. The CDR3 DNA sequence: TGCGCCAGCAGCCAAGCGCGGGTAGAGACCCAGTACTTC. It translates to CASSQARVETQYF. This chain connects TRBV4-1 to TRBJ2-5; tentative D call: TRBD2 (5 bases). CDR1 and CDR2 from the germline V gene are MGHRA and YSYEKL. The CDR3 is 13 amino acids. Trimming took off 1 base at V and 4 bases at J, with 7 bases between the two ends.